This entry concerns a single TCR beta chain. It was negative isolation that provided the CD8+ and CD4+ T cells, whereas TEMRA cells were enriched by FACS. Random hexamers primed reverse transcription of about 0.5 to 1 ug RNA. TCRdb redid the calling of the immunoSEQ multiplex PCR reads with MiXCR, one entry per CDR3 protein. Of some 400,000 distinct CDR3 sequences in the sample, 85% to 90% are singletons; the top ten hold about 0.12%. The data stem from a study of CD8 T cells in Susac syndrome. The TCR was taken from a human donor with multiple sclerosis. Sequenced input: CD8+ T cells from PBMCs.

CDR3: CASSQVGQGALDTEAFF. For the CDR3, the DNA is TGTGCCAGCAGCCAAGTGGGACAGGGGGCTCTTGACACTGAAGCTTTCTTT. V gene TRBV4-2 combines with J gene TRBJ1-1; 12 bases are shared with TRBD1. The germline gives CDR1 LGHNA, CDR2 YNFKEQ. The CDR3 loop spans 17 amino acids. The trim removed 1 base at V and 3 bases at J, leaving 6 bases unmatched.